This TCR beta chain stems from a study of blood T cell repertoires in COVID-19. Study-wide context: Some COVID-19 samples were acute and others convalescent; all came from the United States, Italy and Spain. From T cells, B-cell-depleted T cells, or PBMCs came the material, which was cDNA or gDNA.

Assay: immunoSEQ multiplex PCR; the TCRdb copy retains only in-frame clones and omits some. This sample has 350,000 to 450,000 clones, with 85% found just once. Trimming removed 2 bases at V and 3 bases at J, with 11 bases between. This CDR3 is 15 amino acids long. The germline V gene encodes CDR1 SGDLS and CDR2 YYNGEE. Sequencing used peripheral blood. This receptor was taken from a young woman with acute or convalescent COVID-19. The J gene is TRBJ1-4, the V gene TRBV9; D unresolved. The CDR3 bases are TGTGCCAGCAGCGTCCAAGATAGCGCTAATGAAAAACTGTTTTTT. Translating gives CASSVQDSANEKLFF.